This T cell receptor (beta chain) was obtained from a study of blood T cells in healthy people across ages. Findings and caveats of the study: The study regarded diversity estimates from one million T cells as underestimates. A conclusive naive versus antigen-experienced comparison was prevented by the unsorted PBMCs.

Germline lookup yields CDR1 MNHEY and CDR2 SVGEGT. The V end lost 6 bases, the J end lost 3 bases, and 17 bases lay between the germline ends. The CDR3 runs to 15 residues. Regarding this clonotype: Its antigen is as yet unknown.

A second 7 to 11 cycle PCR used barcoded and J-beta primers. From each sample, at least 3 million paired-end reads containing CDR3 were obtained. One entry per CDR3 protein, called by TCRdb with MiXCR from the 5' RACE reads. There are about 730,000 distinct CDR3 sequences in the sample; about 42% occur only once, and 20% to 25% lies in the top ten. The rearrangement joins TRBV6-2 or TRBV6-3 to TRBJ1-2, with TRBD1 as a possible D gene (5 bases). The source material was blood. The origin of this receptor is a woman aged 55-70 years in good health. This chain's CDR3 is CASRTEGRGDYGYTF. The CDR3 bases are TGTGCCAGCAGAACGGAGGGGCGCGGGGACTATGGCTACACCTTC.